This T cell receptor (beta chain) was profiled in a study of CD4 T cells in relation to SARS-CoV-2 and coronaviruses. Germline CDR1 and CDR2: LGHNA and YNFKEQ. V was pared by 1 base and J by 2 bases, with 8 bases of the junction left unmatched. This CDR3 contains 17 residues. As regards this clone: What it binds is unknown.

Sequencing was performed with immunoSEQ multiplex PCR; in TCRdb, only in-frame clones are kept and a portion is missing. Altogether about 41,000 clones are present, more than 70% being singletons, with the ten largest covering more than 3.5%. This receptor was identified in an adult with COVID-19. The rearrangement links TRBV4-2 to TRBJ2-5; 9 bases match TRBD1. The material sequenced was naive CD4+ T cells from PBMCs, cultured in vitro. Documented subset: naive CD4+ T cells isolated by negative enrichment. The chain's CDR3 is CASSQGPTGGVQETQYF. CDR3 in DNA: TGTGCCAGCAGCCAAGGACCGACAGGGGGAGTTCAAGAGACCCAGTACTTC.